This T cell receptor (beta chain) derives from a study of blood T cell repertoires in COVID-19. Looking at the study overall: Italy, Spain and the United States were the sources of the convalescent and acute COVID-19 samples. Sample material is recorded as cDNA or gDNA derived from T cells, B-cell-depleted T cells, or PBMCs.

Original analysis: Amplification of reference gene primers provided the estimated nucleated cell counts. The data were produced by immunoSEQ multiplex PCR, yet TCRdb's version contains in-frame clones alone and is incomplete. D and trimming were read from the DNA, whereas the V and J calls and clone size are those reported in that table. The sample contains 200,000 to 250,000 clones, 83% of which appear only once. In its sample, this clone was seen once. Trimming cost V 4 bases and J 5 bases, with 5 bases left between them. The germline V gene encodes CDR1 LGHDT and CDR2 YNNKEL (reference sequence). The CDR3 length is 12 residues.

The sequencing input was peripheral blood. The sequence was obtained from a woman aged 50 to 65 with acute or convalescent COVID-19. V and J are TRBV3-1 (or the pseudogene TRBV3-2) and TRBJ1-4, with D tentatively TRBD1 (5 bases). CDR3 in DNA: TGTGCCAGCAGCCGGGGCAATGAAAAACTGTTTTTT. Its translation is CASSRGNEKLFF.